This record concerns one TCR beta chain sequence. Antigen: not known. The data belong to a study of vaccination and CD4 T cells after COVID-19. Across the whole study: Each control was exposed to a CEFX pool, an HIV-1 Nef pool, or no peptide at all.

Oncomine TCR Beta short-read sequencing was applied to DNA from cultured CD4+ T cells. The authors extracted genomic DNA from cultured CD4+ T cells. TCRdb reanalysed the PCR reads using MiXCR and keeps one entry per CDR3 protein. The sample lists about 11,000 distinct CDR3 sequences; less than 35% were seen once. Treatment reported: approximately 9-day PBMC culture with coronavirus spike peptide pools or control peptides (ViraFEST assay). The unexposed donor provided CD4+ T cells, which were taken before the COVID-19 pandemic (2011-2018). The CDR3 spans 12 residues. The V gene's germline CDR1 is DFQATT and CDR2 SNEGSKA (reference sequence). Trimming shortened V by 4 bases and J by 8 bases, and 11 bases separated the two germline ends.

The rearrangement joins TRBV20-1 to TRBJ2-2; either TRBD1 or TRBD2 may fit D (5 bases each). The clonotype comes from a human donor in good health. The specimen sequenced was CD4+ T cells from blood, cultured in vitro. The CDR3 region has the DNA TGCAGTGCTAACCGGGGCGGGGGGGAGCTGTTTTTT. Protein sequence: CSANRGGGELFF.